This T cell receptor (beta chain) was obtained from a study of CD8 T cells in ankylosing spondylitis. Whole-study results and caveats: Significant enrichment of disease-linked clones was reported in matched ankylosing spondylitis synovial fluid. Relatively rare in peripheral blood, disease-linked clones were also CD8+.

By quantitative 5'-RACE with molecular barcodes, the TCR beta libraries were made. MiXCR, run by TCRdb on the 5' RACE reads, gives a single entry per CDR3 protein. The sample includes under 55,000 distinct CDR3 sequences, approximately 7% of them seen just once. The table lists this clonotype with many counts. Its antigen is unidentified. The TCR sequence derives from a female donor with ankylosing spondylitis or in good health (not recorded which). The specimen was blood, either unsorted or a sorted T cell fraction (not recorded which).

DNA of the CDR3: TGTGCCAGCAGCCCTACAATGGACAGCCCCTATGGCTACACCTTC. Translated: CASSPTMDSPYGYTF. The J gene is TRBJ1-2, the V gene TRBV5-6; the D gene is possibly TRBD1 (6 bases). V was pared by 4 bases and J by 4 bases, with 17 bases between. The CDR3 spans 15 residues. In germline, CDR1 is SGHDT, CDR2 YYEEEE.